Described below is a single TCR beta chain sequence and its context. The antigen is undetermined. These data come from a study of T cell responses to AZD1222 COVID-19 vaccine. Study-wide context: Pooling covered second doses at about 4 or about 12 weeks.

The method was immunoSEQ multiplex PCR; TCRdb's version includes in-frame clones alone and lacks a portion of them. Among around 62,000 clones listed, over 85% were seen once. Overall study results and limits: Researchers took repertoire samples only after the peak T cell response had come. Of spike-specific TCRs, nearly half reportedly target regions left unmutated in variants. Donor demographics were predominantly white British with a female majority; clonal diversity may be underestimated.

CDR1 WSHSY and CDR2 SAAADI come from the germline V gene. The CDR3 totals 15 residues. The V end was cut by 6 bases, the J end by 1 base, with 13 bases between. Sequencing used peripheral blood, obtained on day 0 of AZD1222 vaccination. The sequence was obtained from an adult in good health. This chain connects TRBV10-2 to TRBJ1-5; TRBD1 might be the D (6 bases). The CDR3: CASRDTGRSNQPQHF. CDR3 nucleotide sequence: TGCGCCAGCAGAGACACAGGGAGAAGCAATCAGCCCCAGCATTTT.